The text below deals with one T cell receptor (beta chain). Sequencing used immunoSEQ multiplex PCR; TCRdb keeps in-frame clones, though not all of them. The table lists around 150,000 clones, less than 90% of them singletons. The sample belongs to a study of blood T cell repertoires in COVID-19. About the research overall: PBMCs, B-cell-depleted T cells, or T cells provided the cDNA or gDNA that made up the material.

The CDR3 consists of 14 residues. Germline values: CDR1 SGHDT, CDR2 YYEEEE. The V end was cut by 1 base, the J end by 9 bases, with 11 bases between. The sequenced sample was peripheral blood. V gene TRBV5-6 combines with J gene TRBJ1-6, with D tentatively TRBD1 (5 bases). This TCR was sampled from a man in his thirties or forties with COVID-19, enrolled during active disease. The CDR3 spells CASSLYQGGSPLHF. CDR3 coding DNA: TGTGCCAGCAGCTTGTATCAGGGAGGTTCACCCCTCCACTTT.